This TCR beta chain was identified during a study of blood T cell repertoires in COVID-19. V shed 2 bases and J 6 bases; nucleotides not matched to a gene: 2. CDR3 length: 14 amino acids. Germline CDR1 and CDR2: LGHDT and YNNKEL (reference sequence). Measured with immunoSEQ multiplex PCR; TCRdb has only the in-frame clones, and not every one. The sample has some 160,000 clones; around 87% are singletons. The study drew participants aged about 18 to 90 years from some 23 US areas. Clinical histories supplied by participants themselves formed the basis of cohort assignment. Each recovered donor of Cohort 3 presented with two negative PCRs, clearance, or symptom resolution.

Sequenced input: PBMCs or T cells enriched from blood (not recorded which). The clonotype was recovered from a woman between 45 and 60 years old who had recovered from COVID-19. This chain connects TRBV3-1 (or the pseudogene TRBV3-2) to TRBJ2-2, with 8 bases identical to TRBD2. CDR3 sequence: CASSQYGGAGELFF. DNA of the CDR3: TGTGCCAGCAGCCAATACGGGGGGGCCGGGGAGCTGTTTTTT.